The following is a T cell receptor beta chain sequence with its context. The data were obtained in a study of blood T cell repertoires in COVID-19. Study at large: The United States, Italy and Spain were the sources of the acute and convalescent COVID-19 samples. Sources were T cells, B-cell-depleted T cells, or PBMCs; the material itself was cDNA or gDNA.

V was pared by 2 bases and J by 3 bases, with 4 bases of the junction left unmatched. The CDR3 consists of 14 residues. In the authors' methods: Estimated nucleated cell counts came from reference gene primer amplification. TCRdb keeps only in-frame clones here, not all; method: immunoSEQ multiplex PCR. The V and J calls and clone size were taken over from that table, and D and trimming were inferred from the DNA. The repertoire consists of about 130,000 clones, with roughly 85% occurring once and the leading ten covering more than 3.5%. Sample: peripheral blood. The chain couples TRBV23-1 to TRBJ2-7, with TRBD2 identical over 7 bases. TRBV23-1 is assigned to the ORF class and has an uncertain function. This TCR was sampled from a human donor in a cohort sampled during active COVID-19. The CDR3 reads CASSQVRGDYEQYV. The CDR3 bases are TGCGCCAGCAGTCAAGTCCGGGGGGACTACGAGCAGTACGTC.